Below, 2 T cell receptor beta chains from the same sample are listed, as sequenced in a study of blood T cell repertoires in COVID-19. TCRdb's copy holds only in-frame clones and misses some; the assay was immunoSEQ multiplex PCR. The table lists approximately 53,000 clones, 85% to 95% of them singletons. Specimen: peripheral blood. These receptors were collected from a woman older than 75 with acute or convalescent COVID-19.

CDR3 bases: TGTGCCAGCAGTGATGCAGGGGGCGAGCAGTTCTTC. Amino acids: CASSDAGGEQFF. J is TRBJ2-1 and V is TRBV12-3 or TRBV12-4, with 8 bases that match TRBD1. J was trimmed by 10 bases and V by 5 bases; bases with no gene match: 4. The CDR3 totals 12 residues.

This clone was counted only a few times. The chain combines TRBV4-2 with TRBJ1-1; 8 nucleotides align to TRBD1. The V segment lost 2 bases and the J segment 0 bases; nucleotides outside the gene matches: 2. CDR1 LGHNA and CDR2 YNFKEQ come from the germline V gene. The CDR3 spans 15 residues. CDR3 in DNA: TGTGCCAGCAGCCAACTGGACAGGGTGAACACTGAAGCTTTCTTT. It translates to CASSQLDRVNTEAFF.